Listed below are T cell receptor beta chains from one sample, sequenced in a study of blood T cells in healthy people across ages. Using its own MiXCR run on the 5' RACE reads, TCRdb lists one record per CDR3 protein. Of 780,000 or so distinct CDR3 sequences detected, 56% appear once; the ten largest clones hold around 24%. The sequenced sample consisted of blood. The receptors here all came from a man aged 40-55 years in good health. Each CDR3 is given with its conserved first and last residue. The D gene is left open where the match is weak. Size is omitted from some rows. Given values are once, few, many or a class for expanded clones.

TRBV27	few	TRBJ2-1	-	TGTGCCAGCAGTTCTTACGGTGGGTTGCAGTTCTTC	CASSSYGGLQFF
TRBV5-5	few	TRBJ2-1	TRBD1	TGTGCCAGCAGGGTGGGACAGGGGATTTTTGGTCTAACCTACAATGAGCAGTTCTTC	CASRVGQGIFGLTYNEQFF
TRBV12-3/TRBV12-4	few	TRBJ2-3	TRBD1	TGTGCCAGCAGCCCGACAGGGACGTGGGCAGATACGCAGTATTTT	CASSPTGTWADTQYF
TRBV6-1	-	TRBJ1-6	-	TGTGCCTCCACTCTTAGGGGGAGCTCCTATAATTCACCCCTCCACTTT	CASTLRGSSYNSPLHF
TRBV15	-	TRBJ2-7	TRBD2	TGTGCCACCAGACCTTCTAGCGGGAGTTTTCTGGTCGAGCAGTACTTC	CATRPSSGSFLVEQYF
TRBV6-6	-	TRBJ2-1	-	TGTGCCAGCAGTTCTAACGCCTGGCAGGGGAGTGAGCAGTTCTTC	CASSSNAWQGSEQFF
TRBV11-2	few	TRBJ1-2	-	TGTGCCAGCAGCTTAGAGCCAGGAGCTTTATCTAACTATGGCTACACCTTC	CASSLEPGALSNYGYTF
TRBV3-1	-	TRBJ2-7	TRBD1	TGTGCCAGCAGCCAACGTTTCGGGACAGGGGGTTTCGGCGAGCAGTACTTC	CASSQRFGTGGFGEQYF
TRBV4-1	-	TRBJ2-1	-	TGCGCCAGCAGCCAAGGAAGCACTAGGTTTCAGCCCCACAATGAGCAGTTCTTC	CASSQGSTRFQPHNEQFF
TRBV14	-	TRBJ2-1	TRBD1	TGTGCCAGCAGCCGTTTGGGACAGTTTAATGAGCAGTTCTTC	CASSRLGQFNEQFF
TRBV5-1	few	TRBJ2-3	TRBD2	TGCGCCACCAAGACCGATAGCGGGGCTACAGATACGCAGTATTTT	CATKTDSGATDTQYF
TRBV20-1	few	TRBJ2-7	-	TGCAGTGCTAGGGCCCCCCGCTCCTACGAGCAGTACTTC	CSARAPRSYEQYF
TRBV28	-	TRBJ2-5	TRBD2	TGTGCCAGCAGTCCGGCCGGGGGGGAGACAAGGAGCTGGGAGACCCAGTACTTC	CASSPAGGETRSWETQYF
TRBV30	few	TRBJ2-5	TRBD1	TGTGCCTGGAGTGTAAAGACAGGGGCGGGAGAGACCCAGTACTTC	CAWSVKTGAGETQYF
TRBV7-2	once	TRBJ2-1	-	TGTGCCAGCAGCTTTAGCGGCCTCTACAATGAGCAGTTCTTC	CASSFSGLYNEQFF
TRBV3-1	-	TRBJ1-1	-	TGTGCCAGCAGCCAACCTACCGGGGGCGTGGACACTGAAGCTTTCTTT	CASSQPTGGVDTEAFF
TRBV11-2	-	TRBJ2-7	TRBD2	TGTGCCAGCAGCTTGGGGGGCTTAGGCGGGAGGGGCGCCTACGAGCAGTACTTC	CASSLGGLGGRGAYEQYF
TRBV12-5	-	TRBJ1-1	-	TGTGCTAGTGGGGACAGTTACTCTGAAGCTTTCTTT	CASGDSYSEAFF
TRBV7-2	many	TRBJ2-7	-	TGTGCCAGCAGTGACTACTACGAGCAGTACTTC	CASSDYYEQYF
TRBV14	-	TRBJ2-3	-	TGTGCCAGCAGCCAAGCACGGAGGGGAAGCACAGATACGCAGTATTTT	CASSQARRGSTDTQYF
TRBV20-1	few	TRBJ2-3	-	TGCAGTGCTAGAGGAAGGGAGTATCCCAGCACAGATACGCAGTATTTT	CSARGREYPSTDTQYF
TRBV20-1	few	TRBJ2-4	-	TGCAGTGCTAGGTTTCCACTCTTTCTTAAGAACATTCAGTACTTC	CSARFPLFLKNIQYF
TRBV27	few	TRBJ2-3	TRBD2	TGTGCCAGCAGTTTTCTAGCGGGAGGGCCCTCAGATACGCAGTATTTT	CASSFLAGGPSDTQYF
TRBV7-3	-	TRBJ2-1	-	TGTGCCAGCAGCTTAACGGAGGCGGCAGGGCCTTACAATGAGCAGTTCTTC	CASSLTEAAGPYNEQFF
TRBV6-1	-	TRBJ1-1	-	TGTGCCAGCAGTGTGGGCAAACCGAACACTGAAGCTTTCTTT	CASSVGKPNTEAFF
TRBV11-3	-	TRBJ2-5	-	TGTGCCAGCAGCCCGTCTGTTGAGACCCAGTACTTC	CASSPSVETQYF
TRBV6-5	few	TRBJ2-7	TRBD1	TGTGCCAGCAGTTACTCGAATCCGGGACAGGGCTACGAGCAGTACTTC	CASSYSNPGQGYEQYF
TRBV20-1	few	TRBJ2-5	-	TGCAGTGCTAGAGGGGGCGGGACAGAAGACCAACCGTCAGAGACCCAGTACTTC	CSARGGGTEDQPSETQYF
TRBV29-1	-	TRBJ1-1	-	TGCAGCGGGGAAGGAAGCATGAACACTGAAGCTTTCTTT	CSGEGSMNTEAFF
TRBV6-4	few	TRBJ1-1	-	TGTGCCAGCAGTGAGAACATAAACACTGAAGCTTTCTTT	CASSENINTEAFF
TRBV6-2/TRBV6-3	-	TRBJ2-7	-	TGTGCCAGCAGCCCCGAGGCTACCTACGAGCAGTACTTC	CASSPEATYEQYF
TRBV11-2	-	TRBJ2-7	TRBD2	TGTGCCAGCAGCCCAAGCGGGATCTCCTACGAGCAGTACTTC	CASSPSGISYEQYF
TRBV7-3	-	TRBJ2-3	-	TGTGCCAGCAGCTTATGGGGGGGCCTAGGAGATACGCAGTATTTT	CASSLWGGLGDTQYF
TRBV6-2/TRBV6-3	few	TRBJ2-7	TRBD1	TGTGCCAGCAGTCCCACAGGGGTTCGACCCTACGAGCAGTACTTC	CASSPTGVRPYEQYF
TRBV7-9	-	TRBJ2-4	-	TGTGCCAGCAGCCCGATGGCAGGGGGGGCCTGGGCCCTAGCCAAAAACATTCAGTACTTC	CASSPMAGGAWALAKNIQYF
TRBV7-2	-	TRBJ2-1	TRBD1	TGTGCCAGCAGCTCCGTGACAGGGAAACTGGCCGATGAGCAGTTCTTC	CASSSVTGKLADEQFF
TRBV7-8	few	TRBJ2-4	TRBD2	TGTGCCAGCAGCTTAGGTGTGAGTTTAGCGGGAGCGCTAGCCAAAAACATTCAGTACTTC	CASSLGVSLAGALAKNIQYF
TRBV28	-	TRBJ1-6	-	TGTGCCAGCAGAACTGACTGGGTAAATTCACCCCTCCACTTT	CASRTDWVNSPLHF
TRBV12-3/TRBV12-4	-	TRBJ1-5	-	TGTGCCAGCAGACGCCTGCCAGGGGATCAGCCCCAGCATTTT	CASRRLPGDQPQHF
TRBV27	-	TRBJ2-1	-	TGTGCCAGCAGTTCACGGACAGTGTGGGAGCAGTTCTTC	CASSSRTVWEQFF
TRBV10-2	-	TRBJ1-1	-	TGCGCCAGCAGAGCAGGGGCGAGGCACACTGAAGCTTTCTTT	CASRAGARHTEAFF
TRBV2	-	TRBJ1-2	-	TGTGCCAGCAGTGAAATCAACCTTGGGGGCTACACCTTC	CASSEINLGGYTF
TRBV6-1	-	TRBJ2-3	TRBD1	TGTGCCAGCAGTGACGAGGACAGGGGTCGCACAGATACGCAGTATTTT	CASSDEDRGRTDTQYF
TRBV28	-	TRBJ2-5	-	TGTGCCAGCAGTCCCGGGCTCGCGGGGACCCAGTACTTC	CASSPGLAGTQYF
TRBV20-1	-	TRBJ1-1	TRBD1	TGCAGTGCTAGAGGAGGGACAGGGGCGAACACTGAAGCTTTCTTT	CSARGGTGANTEAFF